Listed below are T cell receptor beta chains from one sample, sequenced in a study of T cells expressing NK-cell markers. With the 5' RACE reads reprocessed, TCRdb shows one record per CDR3 protein and no DNA. Listed are fewer than 550,000 distinct CDR3 sequences; roughly 1.4% falls within the top ten. The sequencing input was blood T cells: a sorted CD56 or NKG2C T cell subset, CD4+ or CD8+ T cells, or bulk PBMC T cells (not recorded which). The receptors come from a woman in her forties or fifties in good health. CDR3s include the opening cysteine and the closing phenylalanine or tryptophan.

v_gene	j_gene	CDR3aa
TRBV20-1	TRBJ2-4	CSASGGEAKNIQYF
TRBV3-1	TRBJ1-4	CASSQGAGNNEKLFF
TRBV14	TRBJ2-1	CASSREGGPYNEQFF
TRBV5-6	TRBJ1-5	CASSFINSNQPQHF
TRBV5-6	TRBJ2-1	CASSSGPSENEQFF
TRBV29-1	TRBJ1-2	CSVVPQGGHYGYTF
TRBV5-6	TRBJ2-1	CASRYRTSGRRDEQFF
TRBV3-1	TRBJ2-2	CASSPMREVSRELFF
TRBV5-1	TRBJ2-2	CASSLTGASGTGELFF
TRBV7-3	TRBJ2-1	CASSLRGTGENEQFF
TRBV7-9	TRBJ2-1	CASSLLTSGSYNEQFF
TRBV20-1	TRBJ2-1	CSATAGTGRNEQFF
TRBV27	TRBJ1-2	CASSKTVGYGYTF
TRBV9	TRBJ2-1	CASSVGSNEQFF
TRBV12-3/TRBV12-4	TRBJ2-1	CASSGWVAGDNEQFF
TRBV10-3	TRBJ2-3	CAISGPGLAATDTQYF